A single sample gave rise to the 15 T cell receptor beta chains below, sequenced in a study of regulatory T cells in long-lasting Graves disease. Described time point: persistent/refractory GD, antithyroid drugs over 5 years with positive TRAb. PBMC RNA served as the TCR library source. TCR beta libraries were built with iRepertoire HTBI primers and Arm-PCR of CDR3 regions. One entry per CDR3 protein, called by TCRdb with MiXCR from the multiplex PCR reads. The table records roughly 490,000 distinct CDR3 sequences, approximately 23% of them present only once. The sequences come from peripheral blood mononuclear cells (PBMCs), collected when the disease was refractory, from a patient treated with antithyroid drugs. These receptors came from a female donor with Graves disease.

Only a few counts were recorded for this clonotype. This chain links TRBV24-1 with TRBJ1-1; D unresolved. CDR3 length: 13 amino acids. CDR1 and CDR2 (germline): KGHDR, SFDVKD. The germline V and J ends were trimmed by 12 bases and 1 base, with 14 bases remaining between them. CDR3 in DNA: TGTGCCGTTTTACCACCAGGGAACACTGAAGCTTTCTTT. Its protein product is CAVLPPGNTEAFF.

In the case of this clonotype: This likely came from a read error, as a far larger clone is one base away. In this CDR3 the conserved last residue, phenylalanine or tryptophan, is missing, so a read error is likely. This chain connects TRBV11-2 to TRBJ2-7; D remains unclear. V was clipped by 5 bases and J by 4 bases, with 3 bases between them. This CDR3 is 10 amino acids long. Per germline, CDR1 SGHAT and CDR2 FQNNGV. CDR3 DNA: TGTGCCAGCAGCGGATACGAGCAGTACTCC. Its protein product is CASSGYEQYS.

V and J are TRBV30 and TRBJ2-5; 8 bases match TRBD1. This CDR3 region has 13 residues. Germline CDR1 reads GTSNPN; CDR2 reads SVGIG (reference sequence). The ends lost 5 bases at V and 1 base at J; junction bases unmatched: 3. This chain's CDR3 is CAWADRGQETQYF. The CDR3 nucleotides are TGTGCCTGGGCCGACAGGGGCCAAGAGACCCAGTACTTC.

This rearrangement joins TRBV28 to TRBJ2-2; the match to TRBD2 covers 7 bases. V lost 5 bases and J lost 2; bases outside the gene matches: 8. The CDR3 length is 16 residues. Germline CDR1 MDHEN, CDR2 SYDVKM. The CDR3 region is CASSPGDYYNTGELFF. Here the CDR3 DNA reads TGTGCCAGCAGTCCCGGGGACTACTATAACACCGGGGAGCTGTTTTTT.

Details on this clonotype: This may come from a read error, since a much larger clone is one base off. CDR3: CTTSDLPGRGTGELFF. Written as DNA, the CDR3 is TGTACCACCAGTGATTTGCCAGGCAGGGGCACCGGGGAGCTGTTTTTT. The rearrangement joins TRBV24-1 to TRBJ2-2; TRBD1 is a possible D gene (6 bases). The CDR3 is 16 residues long. Germline loops: CDR1 KGHDR, CDR2 SFDVKD.

This clonotype turned up a few times. The V and J genes are TRBV20-1 and TRBJ2-5; D gene ambiguous. The V gene's germline CDR1 is DFQATT and CDR2 SNEGSKA (reference sequence). The CDR3 contains 11 residues. V lost 7 bases and J 3 bases, leaving 9 bases between the germline ends. CDR3 in DNA: TGCAGTGGGGAAACAAAAGAGACCCAGTACTTC. Protein sequence: CSGETKETQYF.

Many counts were recorded for this clonotype. V and J are TRBV5-1 and TRBJ2-3; TRBD1 aligns across 10 bases. CDR3 length equals 14 residues. The germline V gene encodes CDR1 SGHRS and CDR2 YFSETQ. V lost 4 bases and J lost 4; bases outside the gene matches: 3. The CDR3 protein is CASSPGTGADTQYF. CDR3 bases: TGCGCCAGCAGCCCGGGGACAGGGGCAGATACGCAGTATTTT.

This clonotype showed up many times. This chain joins TRBV28 and TRBJ1-1, with D uncertain. Germline V gene sequence: CDR1 MDHEN, CDR2 SYDVKM. The CDR3 totals 13 residues. Trimming removed 4 bases at V and 6 bases at J, with 12 bases between. This CDR3 is CASSWGGGSEAFF. The CDR3 DNA sequence: TGTGCCAGCAGTTGGGGAGGAGGGTCTGAAGCTTTCTTT.

This clonotype has a count of ten or more. The J gene is TRBJ2-4, the V gene TRBV12-3 or TRBV12-4; possibly TRBD1 or TRBD2 for D (5 bases each). Trimming stripped 5 bases from V and 0 bases from J, with 11 bases between. The CDR3 covers 15 residues. This CDR3 is CASSLLGVAKNIQYF. The CDR3 DNA reads as TGTGCCAGCAGTCTCCTGGGGGTAGCCAAAAACATTCAGTACTTC.

This clonotype was observed many times. The chain has TRBV6-1 and TRBJ1-1, with D hard to call. Germline-derived CDR1 and CDR2 are MNHNS and SASEGT. This CDR3 region has 17 residues. The germline V and J ends were trimmed by 7 bases and 4 bases, with 25 bases remaining between them. CDR3 nucleotide sequence: TGTGCCAGCAATCTCCGCGTCTGGTCTGGGGTGGCCACTGAAGCTTTCTTT. Translating it yields CASNLRVWSGVATEAFF.

This clonotype was observed many times. V usage is TRBV11-1 and J usage is TRBJ1-1; D unresolved. The germline gives CDR1 SGHAT, CDR2 FQDESV (reference sequence). The CDR3 covers 14 residues. Trimming stripped 0 bases from V and 1 base from J, with 6 bases between. CDR3 in DNA: TGTGCCAGCAGCTTAGCACAAACGAACACTGAAGCTTTCTTT. It encodes CASSLAQTNTEAFF.

This chain links TRBV20-1 with TRBJ1-5; D is perhaps TRBD1 (6 bases). CDR1 is DFQATT and CDR2 is SNEGSKA in the germline V gene (reference sequence). There are 14 residues in the CDR3. V lost 1 base to trimming and J lost 9 bases, with 16 bases between them. The CDR3 is CSARGTGGAGPQHF. CDR3 coding DNA: TGCAGTGCTAGAGGGACGGGGGGCGCGGGGCCCCAGCATTTT.

Regarding this clonotype: A much larger clonotype is one base distant, so this may be a read error. The chain joins TRBV24-1 to TRBJ1-5; D remains ambiguous. Germline V gene sequence: CDR1 KGHDR, CDR2 SFDVKD. This CDR3 is 13 amino acids long. Written as DNA, the CDR3 is TGTGTCACCAGTGACACAGCCAATCAGCCCCAGCATTTT. Its protein is CVTSDTANQPQHF.

This clonotype was seen repeatedly, ten times or more. The chain links TRBV12-3 or TRBV12-4 to TRBJ1-5; D possibly corresponds to TRBD1 (6 bases). The length of the CDR3 is 13 residues. Trimming took 4 bases from V and 6 from J, leaving 10 bases between them. The CDR3 here is CASSSQQGQPQHF. The CDR3 coding sequence is TGTGCCAGCAGTTCCCAACAGGGTCAGCCCCAGCATTTT.

The rearrangement links TRBV20-1 to TRBJ1-2; 10 nucleotides match TRBD1. CDR3 size: 14 residues. V shed 1 base, J shed 8 bases, and the junction held 7 bases outside the gene matches. Germline CDR1 reads DFQATT; CDR2 reads SNEGSKA (reference sequence). CDR3 sequence (DNA): TGCAGTGCTAGAGTCGACAGGGGGCCATGGGGCTACACCTTC. Amino acid sequence: CSARVDRGPWGYTF.